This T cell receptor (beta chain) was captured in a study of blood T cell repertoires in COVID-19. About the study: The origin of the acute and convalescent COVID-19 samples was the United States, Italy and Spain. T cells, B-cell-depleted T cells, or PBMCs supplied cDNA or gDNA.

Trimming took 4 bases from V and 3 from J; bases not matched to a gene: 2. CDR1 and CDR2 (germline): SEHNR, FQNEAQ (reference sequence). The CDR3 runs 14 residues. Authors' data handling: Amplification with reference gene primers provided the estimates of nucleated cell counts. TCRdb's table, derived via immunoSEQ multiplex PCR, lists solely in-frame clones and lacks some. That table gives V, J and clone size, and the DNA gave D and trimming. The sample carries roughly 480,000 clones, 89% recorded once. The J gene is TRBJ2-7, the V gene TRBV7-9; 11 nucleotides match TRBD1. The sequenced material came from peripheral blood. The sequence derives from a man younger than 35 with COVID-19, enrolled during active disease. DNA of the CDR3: TGTGCCAGCAGCTGGGACAGGGGGGACTACGAGCAGTACTTC. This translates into CASSWDRGDYEQYF.